This T cell receptor (beta chain) came from a study of neurological immune-mediated disorders. Overall study findings and caveats: None of the CDR3 amino acid sequences in expanded clones turned up in more than one subject, which points to private repertoires in all groups.

This clonotype was observed many times. Its specificity is unknown. A 10-nucleotide random UMI tagged transcripts in template-switch 5'RACE cDNA synthesis. From 15-18 subjects, every sequencing run obtained over 170 million TCR-beta sequences. From the 5' RACE reads, TCRdb called clonotypes with MiXCR, one entry per CDR3 protein. This table holds 15,000 to 20,000 distinct CDR3 sequences, roughly a fifth found once. 2 million unsorted PBMCs were stored in RNAlater at -80 °C before RNA extraction. V lost 5 bases, J lost 5 bases, and 4 bases stayed unmatched. The CDR3 consists of 13 residues. Germline V gene sequence: CDR1 DFQATT, CDR2 SNEGSKA (reference sequence).

This clonotype was sampled from a man aged 45-65 years in good health. The specimen sequenced was PBMCs. The rearrangement joins TRBV20-1 to TRBJ1-4, with TRBD1 matching over 8 bases. CDR3 coding DNA: TGCAGTGCTCCGGGACAGGTCAATGAAAAACTGTTTTTT. As protein: CSAPGQVNEKLFF.